This entry is about one T cell receptor (beta chain). Its antigen is still unknown. No base quality information exists; no much larger clone differs at one position. The goal of deep resolution MiSeq sequencing was a depth between 1 in 1 million and 1 in 200,000 T cells, and coverage averaged 10x per clonotype. TCR beta libraries were generated with the immunoSEQ hsTCRB Kit. Concerning the study's data processing: ImmunoSEQ Data Assistant and ImmunoSEQ Analyzer were used for data analysis, and V, D and J genes were assigned according to IMGT definitions. Clonality, which ranges from 0 to 1, was calculated by subtracting the normalized Shannon entropy of productive rearrangement frequencies from one. Public clonotype analysis was restricted to overrepresented clonotypes comprising at least 0.05% of each patient's repertoire. Approximately 14 age-matched healthy donor repertoires from immuneACCESS were used as controls for clonality. TCRdb provides this immuneACCESS table in a form limited to in-frame rearrangements. Some clones are lacking; in checked studies, under half of them reflect an unresolved V gene, and why the rest are absent is not known. The DNA was the basis for D and trimming; V, J and clone size are from that table. This sample lists more than 75,000 clones; approximately 71% were detected once. Together, the top ten hold around 24% of the sample.

These data are taken from a study of cytotoxic CD8 clonotypes in ibrutinib-treated CLL (dated by TCRdb to the early 2020s). As for the study more broadly: The cohort was composed of about a dozen relapsed/refractory and roughly 16 treatment-naive patients; IGHV unmutated status was identified in approximately 17 patients. Every sample from remission and from progressive disease was obtained while the patients were still on ibrutinib. On average, each sample yielded around 230,000 productive templates and around 100,000 productive rearrangements. Responses were partial in some 24 patients and complete in 2; after median about 5.5 years follow-up, around 15 stayed in remission and about 12 progressed. Cryopreserved peripheral blood mononuclear cells were obtained prior to treatment, at the time of response, and at either disease progression or sustained remission. Response samples were obtained after a median of approximately twelve months of treatment, with a range of about 6 to 36 months. Longitudinal samples were obtainable from about 30% of the 86 participants in the trial.

Broader findings and caveats from the paper: Public clonotypes were rare and either shrank or stayed stable during treatment, and the rise in clonality at ibrutinib response reflected expansion of private clonotypes. At ibrutinib response clonality went up, during sustained remission it held steady, and at progression it dropped back toward baseline. Sampling times were not matched between sustained-remission and progressing patients, and lymph node repertoires were not studied. At baseline, clonality was higher than in age-matched healthy donors and showed a strong correlation with circulating CD8+ T-cell counts.

CDR1 and CDR2 (KGHSH, LQKENI) derive from the germline V gene. Ends trimmed: V by 3 bases, J by 6 bases; bases unmatched to a gene: 2. Taken from cysteine to phenylalanine, the CDR3 has 13 residues. Only CDR3 DNA remains: 39 bases, in frame from the first base. The label giving this sample's time point can be read as: around 2 years on ibrutinib. For TCR beta library preparation, roughly 2 micrograms of genomic DNA were extracted from the cryopreserved PBMCs. Longitudinal blood samples from CLL patients on ibrutinib monotherapy underwent high-throughput TCR beta sequencing. Patients were enrolled in a phase 2 open-label single-center ibrutinib monotherapy trial.

The V and J segments used are TRBV18 and TRBJ2-7, and 10 bases in between align with TRBD1. The TCR was taken from a human donor with chronic lymphocytic leukemia. Sample: PBMCs, taken after 24 months of ibrutinib treatment. The nucleotide sequence is given as TGTGCCAGCTCACCGGGACAGGGGAGCGAGCAGTACTTC. Translation gives CASSPGQGSEQYF. Here the CDR3 is joined to the reference TRBV18 and TRBJ2-7 genes, and the full variable domain is: NAGVMQNPRHLVRRRGQEARLRCSPMKGHSHVYWYRQLPEEGLKFMVYLQKENIIDESGMPKERFSAEFPKEGPSILRIQQVVRGDSAAYFCASSPGQGSEQYFGPGTRLTVT.